Following are 24 T cell receptor beta chains from one sample sequenced in a study of OX40 agonist ivuxolimab in advanced cancers. Libraries were prepared by immunoSEQ multiplex PCR; TCRdb keeps only in-frame clonotypes and omits some of them. The table has tens of thousands of clones, about 80% seen once. Sequenced material: CD4+ or CD8+ T cells sorted from blood, taken in a trial of the OX40 agonist ivuxolimab. Receptors were obtained from an adult with an advanced solid tumor such as melanoma, head and neck, liver or kidney cancer.

V and J are TRBV19 and TRBJ1-1; D unresolved. The V end was cut by 7 bases, the J end by 4 bases, with 7 bases between. The CDR3 is 11 residues long. Germline V gives CDR1 LNHDA, CDR2 SQIVND (reference sequence). In DNA form, the CDR3 reads TGTGCCAGTACGTGGGGCACTGAAGCTTTCTTT. Amino acid sequence: CASTWGTEAFF.

V and J are TRBV19 and TRBJ2-2; D not certain. The CDR3 is made up of 14 amino acids. With 11 bases removed from V and 4 bases from J, the gap between germline ends came to 17 bases. The V gene's germline CDR1 is LNHDA and CDR2 SQIVND (reference sequence). Here the CDR3 DNA reads TGTGCCTCTCAAAAATTACCCACCACCGGGGAGCTGTTTTTT. It is translated as CASQKLPTTGELFF. Filled out from reference TRBV19 and TRBJ2-2, the complete variable domain reads DGGITQSPKYLFRKEGQNVTLSCEQNLNHDAMYWYRQDPGQGLRLIYYSQIVNDFQKGDIAEGYSVSREKKESFPLTVTSAQKNPTAFYLCASQKLPTTGELFFGEGSRLTVL.

The CDR3 coding sequence is TGTGCCAGCAGTGAAGCGCCGGGGGTTGGCCAGCCCCAGCATTTT. This translates into CASSEAPGVGQPQHF. The J gene is TRBJ1-5, the V gene TRBV6-1; D may be TRBD1 (5 bases). The V gene's germline CDR1 is MNHNS and CDR2 SASEGT. CDR3 size: 15 residues. V gave up 0 bases and J gave up 7 bases, with 13 bases separating them.

The table lists this clone with a count of one. The chain combines TRBV7-2 with TRBJ2-5; D not certain. CDR1 and CDR2 from the germline V gene are SGHTA and FQGNSA. The length of the CDR3 is 14 residues. V was cut by 7 bases and J by 0 bases, with 12 bases left in between. CDR3 coding DNA: TGTGCCAGCAATGCGGCCGGGTACCAAGAGACCCAGTACTTC. This sequence encodes CASNAAGYQETQYF.

Here the CDR3 DNA reads TGTGCCAGCAGTGTGGGCGGGGGGCACTACAATGAGCAGTTCTTC. This encodes CASSVGGGHYNEQFF. The rearrangement joins TRBV2 to TRBJ2-1, with TRBD2 matching over 8 bases. With 4 bases clipped from V and 3 bases from J, the junction kept 5 bases outside the gene matches. CDR1 is SNHLY and CDR2 is FYNNEI in the germline V gene. The CDR3 is 15 residues long.

The V and J genes are TRBV7-3 and TRBJ2-2; TRBD1 agrees at 9 bases. Germline loops: CDR1 SGHTA, CDR2 FQGTGA. The length of the CDR3 is 15 residues. V lost 3 bases and J lost 3; bases outside the gene matches: 2. This CDR3 reads CASSFGTGYTGELFF. CDR3 bases: TGTGCCAGCAGCTTCGGGACAGGGTACACCGGGGAGCTGTTTTTT.

The rearrangement uses TRBV15 and TRBJ2-5; the D is unclear. The germline V gene encodes CDR1 LNHNV and CDR2 YYDKDF (reference sequence). Trimming pared 1 base from V and 3 bases from J, leaving 6 bases between. The CDR3 extends over 13 amino acids. CDR3 bases: TGTGCCACCAGCAGAGGAACTAAAGAGACCCAGTACTTC. It codes for CATSRGTKETQYF.

This clone was detected once. V is TRBV28 and J is TRBJ2-7; 8 bases align to TRBD2. CDR1 and CDR2 from the germline V gene are MDHEN and SYDVKM. This CDR3 contains 14 residues. The J segment lost 3 bases and the V segment lost 9 bases, leaving 10 bases of the junction unmatched. CDR3 nucleotide sequence: TGTGCCAGTCATATAGCGGGAATGGGCTACGAGCAGTACTTC. Protein: CASHIAGMGYEQYF.

The chain uses TRBV5-4 and TRBJ2-1, with a weak D call TRBD1 (6 bases). The CDR3 contains 13 residues. Trimming pared 2 bases from V and 9 bases from J, leaving 12 bases between. Per germline, CDR1 SGHNT and CDR2 YYREEE (reference sequence). The CDR3 is CASSFAQGIEQFF. DNA of the CDR3: TGTGCCAGCAGCTTTGCACAGGGAATTGAGCAGTTCTTC. Supplemented by reference TRBV5-4 and TRBJ2-1, the full variable domain reads ETGVTQSPTHLIKTRGQQVTLRCSSQSGHNTVSWYQQALGQGPQFIFQYYREEENGRGNFPPRFSGLQFPNYSSELNVNALELDDSALYLCASSFAQGIEQFFGPGTRLTVL.

The chain couples TRBV27 to TRBJ2-6, with D uncertain. The CDR3 is made up of 15 amino acids. Trimming removed 3 bases at V and 4 bases at J, with 10 bases between. CDR1 and CDR2 from the germline V gene are MNHEY and SMNVEV (reference sequence). The CDR3 region has the DNA TGTGCCAGCAGTTTCGCCAGTCTCGGGGCCAACGTCCTGACTTTC. This gives the protein CASSFASLGANVLTF.

The chain combines TRBV7-9 with TRBJ2-7; a weak D match, TRBD1 (5 bases). V lost 1 base and J 2 bases, leaving 9 bases between the germline ends. Germline V gene data show CDR1 as SEHNR and CDR2 as FQNEAQ (reference sequence). This CDR3 contains 14 residues. For the CDR3, the DNA is TGTGCCAGCAGCTTAGGCGGACAAACCTACGAGCAGTACTTC. As protein: CASSLGGQTYEQYF.

The rearrangement links TRBV27 to TRBJ2-5; 8 nucleotides agree with TRBD2. The CDR3 covers 14 residues. Germline V CDR1 and CDR2: MNHEY, SMNVEV (reference sequence). Trimming cost V 2 bases and J 4 bases; bases outside gene matches: 3. For the CDR3, the DNA is TGTGCCAGCAGTTTAGCGGGAGGAATAGAGACCCAGTACTTC. This encodes CASSLAGGIETQYF.

CDR3 in DNA: TGTGCCAGCAGGAAACCGGGACTACTGGTGAATGAGCAGTTCTTC. Protein product: CASRKPGLLVNEQFF. The gene calls are TRBV11-2 and TRBJ2-1, with 7 bases identical to TRBD2. The CDR3 length is 15 residues. V shed 6 bases, J shed 7 bases, and the junction held 12 bases outside the gene matches. Germline V gene lookup returns CDR1 SGHAT and CDR2 FQNNGV.

Here the CDR3 DNA reads TGTGCCAGCAGCCCCCTAGCGGGAGCAAATGAGCAGTTCTTC. It codes for CASSPLAGANEQFF. This chain links TRBV7-3 with TRBJ2-1; 10 bases agree with TRBD2. The trim removed 5 bases at V and 7 bases at J, leaving 5 bases unmatched. The CDR3 spans 14 residues. Germline V CDR1 and CDR2: SGHTA, FQGTGA.

The chain has TRBV6-5 and TRBJ2-3; D possibly corresponds to TRBD1 (5 bases). Germline-derived CDR1 and CDR2 are MNHEY and SVGAGI. With 0 bases removed from V and 4 bases from J, the gap between germline ends came to 8 bases. The CDR3 covers 14 residues. The CDR3 sequence: CASSYSTASDTQYF. In nucleotides, the CDR3 is TGTGCCAGCAGTTACTCGACAGCATCAGATACGCAGTATTTT.

J is TRBJ2-5 and V is TRBV19; unclear D gene. Germline assignment: CDR1 LNHDA and CDR2 SQIVND (reference sequence). Between the trimmed V and J ends, which lost 4 bases and 3 bases, there was a span of 9 bases. This CDR3 has 13 amino acids. The chain's CDR3 is CASSNGREETQYF. DNA for the CDR3: TGTGCCAGTAGTAACGGACGGGAAGAGACCCAGTACTTC.

This chain links TRBV18 with TRBJ1-4; D unclear. Germline V gene sequence: CDR1 KGHSH, CDR2 LQKENI. The ends were cut back, 4 bases at V and 0 bases at J, with 9 bases in the middle. The CDR3 extends over 15 amino acids. Written as DNA, the CDR3 is TGTGCCAGCTCACAAGCGACTGCAACTAATGAAAAACTGTTTTTT. It codes for CASSQATATNEKLFF.

This clone has a single count. V and J are TRBV18 and TRBJ2-1, with D possibly TRBD1 on 6 matching bases. CDR1 is KGHSH, CDR2 LQKENI, per germline. This CDR3 spans 16 amino acids. The germline V and J ends were trimmed by 3 bases and 4 bases, with 16 bases remaining between them. For the CDR3, the DNA is TGTGCCAGCTCACCGTCGGTGGACACAGGGTACAATGAGCAGTTCTTC. The encoded protein is CASSPSVDTGYNEQFF.

This rearrangement joins TRBV9 to TRBJ2-7, with TRBD2 identical over 7 bases. Germline V gene lookup returns CDR1 SGDLS and CDR2 YYNGEE. The CDR3 runs 15 residues. Unmatched junction bases numbered 5, after V lost 2 bases and J lost 0 bases. The DNA for the CDR3 is TGTGCCAGCAGCGTCGACGCGGGGGACTCCTACGAGCAGTACTTC. Protein sequence: CASSVDAGDSYEQYF. Variable domain in full (rest from reference TRBV9 and TRBJ2-7): DSGVTQTPKHLITATGQRVTLRCSPRSGDLSVYWYQQSLDQGLQFLIQYYNGEERAKGNILERFSAQQFPDLHSELNLSSLELGDSALYFCASSVDAGDSYEQYFGPGTRLTVT.

This clone was found many times. The V gene is TRBV28, the J gene TRBJ1-3; possible D gene TRBD1, 6 bases. The germline CDR1 and CDR2 sequences are MDHEN and SYDVKM. V was clipped by 7 bases and J by 3 bases, with 16 bases between them. The CDR3 consists of 15 residues. This CDR3 is CASTRRGLGGNTIYF. The DNA for the CDR3 is TGTGCCAGCACCCGTCGGGGGCTAGGTGGAAACACCATATATTTT.

This chain links TRBV11-2 with TRBJ1-3; a possible D gene is TRBD1 (5 bases). CDR1 and CDR2 (germline): SGHAT, FQNNGV. The CDR3 has 15 amino acids. V lost 4 bases and J 2 bases, leaving 12 bases between the germline ends. This CDR3 is CASSSGRVTGNTIYF. The CDR3, as DNA: TGTGCCAGCAGCTCGGGCAGGGTTACTGGAAACACCATATATTTT.

The chain employs TRBV7-9 and TRBJ2-7; no clear D. The CDR3 covers 14 residues. Deletions cut 5 bases from V and 7 bases from J, with 18 bases between. Germline V gene lookup returns CDR1 SEHNR and CDR2 FQNEAQ (reference sequence). CDR3: CASSVSVRTREQYF. The CDR3 coding sequence is TGTGCCAGCAGCGTCTCCGTTCGCACCCGGGAGCAGTACTTC.

This clone has just one count. The chain carries TRBV5-4 and TRBJ1-3; 7 bases fit TRBD1. J lost 4 bases, V lost 4 bases, and 8 bases had no gene match. CDR3 length: 15 residues. The V gene's germline CDR1 is SGHNT and CDR2 YYREEE (reference sequence). The CDR3 DNA reads TGTGCCAGCAGCCGAGGGACAGCCCCCGGAAACACCATATATTTT. This translates into CASSRGTAPGNTIYF.

The CDR3 loop is CASSLGLAGDEQYF. DNA for the CDR3: TGTGCCAGCAGTTTAGGACTAGCGGGAGACGAGCAGTACTTC. The chain couples TRBV6-5 to TRBJ2-7, with TRBD2 matching 13 bases. The V and J ends lost 4 bases and 5 bases, in that order; junction bases with no gene match: 2. The CDR3 is 14 residues long. Germline V gene lookup returns CDR1 MNHEY and CDR2 SVGAGI.